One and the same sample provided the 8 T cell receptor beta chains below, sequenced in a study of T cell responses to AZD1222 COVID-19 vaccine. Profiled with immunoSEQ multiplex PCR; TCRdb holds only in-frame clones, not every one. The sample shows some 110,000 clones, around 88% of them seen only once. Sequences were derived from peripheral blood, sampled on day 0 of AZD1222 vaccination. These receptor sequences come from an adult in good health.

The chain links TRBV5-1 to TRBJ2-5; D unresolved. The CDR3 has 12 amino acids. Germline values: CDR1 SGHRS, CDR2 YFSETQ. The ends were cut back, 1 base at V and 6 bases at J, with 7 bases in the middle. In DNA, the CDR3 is TGCGCCAGCAGCTTGAATCCGAAGACCCAGTACTTC. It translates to CASSLNPKTQYF.

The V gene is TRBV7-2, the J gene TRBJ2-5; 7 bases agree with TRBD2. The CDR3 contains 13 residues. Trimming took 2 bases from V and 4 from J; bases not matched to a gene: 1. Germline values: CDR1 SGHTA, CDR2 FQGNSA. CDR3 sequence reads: CASSLSSGETQYF. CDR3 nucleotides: TGTGCCAGCAGCTTATCTAGCGGAGAGACCCAGTACTTC.

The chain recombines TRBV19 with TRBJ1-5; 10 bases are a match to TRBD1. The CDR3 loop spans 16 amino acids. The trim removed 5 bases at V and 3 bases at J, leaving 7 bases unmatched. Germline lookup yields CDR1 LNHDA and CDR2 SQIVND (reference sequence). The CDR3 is CASSARDRGYNQPQHF. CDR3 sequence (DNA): TGTGCCAGTAGTGCTCGGGACAGGGGCTACAATCAGCCCCAGCATTTT.

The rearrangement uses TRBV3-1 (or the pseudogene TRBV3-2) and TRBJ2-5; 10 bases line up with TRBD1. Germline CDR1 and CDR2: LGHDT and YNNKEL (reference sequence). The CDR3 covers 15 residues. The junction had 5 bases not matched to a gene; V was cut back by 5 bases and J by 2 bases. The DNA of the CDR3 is TGTGCCAGCAGCTCCGGGACAGGGGTTCAAGAGACCCAGTACTTC. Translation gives CASSSGTGVQETQYF.

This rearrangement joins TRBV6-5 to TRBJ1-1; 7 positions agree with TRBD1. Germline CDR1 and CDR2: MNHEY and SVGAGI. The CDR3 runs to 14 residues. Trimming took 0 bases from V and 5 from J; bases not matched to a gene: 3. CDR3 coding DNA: TGTGCCAGCAGTTACTCAGGGGGCGAAACTGAAGCTTTCTTT. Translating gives CASSYSGGETEAFF.

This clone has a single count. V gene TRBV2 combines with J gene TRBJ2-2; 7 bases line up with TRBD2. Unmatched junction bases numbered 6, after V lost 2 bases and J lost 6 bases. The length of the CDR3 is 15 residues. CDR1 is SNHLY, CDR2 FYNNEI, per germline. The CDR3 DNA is TGTGCCAGCAGTGAACGGGGGGTCATGTCCGGGGAGCTGTTTTTT. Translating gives CASSERGVMSGELFF.

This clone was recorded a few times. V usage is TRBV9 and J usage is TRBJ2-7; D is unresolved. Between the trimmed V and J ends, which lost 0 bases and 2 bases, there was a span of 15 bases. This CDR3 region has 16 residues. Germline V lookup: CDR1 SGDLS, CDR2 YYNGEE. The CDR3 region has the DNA TGTGCCAGCAGCGTAGGTTCGTCAGGCCTAACCTACGAGCAGTACTTC. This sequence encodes CASSVGSSGLTYEQYF.

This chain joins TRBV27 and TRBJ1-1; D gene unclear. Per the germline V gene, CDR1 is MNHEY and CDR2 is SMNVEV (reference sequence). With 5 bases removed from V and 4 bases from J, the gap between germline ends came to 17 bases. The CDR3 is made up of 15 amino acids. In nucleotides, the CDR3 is TGTGCCAGCAGTCCCCCGAGTTTGGGCGCCACTGAAGCTTTCTTT. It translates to CASSPPSLGATEAFF.